These 8 T cell receptor beta chains originate from one sample sequenced in a study of cytomegalovirus exposure and HLA in healthy donors (TCRdb year 2017). The library was generated by the immunoSEQ multiplex PCR assay. The multiplex PCR relied on a mix of 60 forward primers for TCR Vbeta segments and 13 reverse primers for TCR Jbeta segments. TCRdb limited this immuneACCESS table to in-frame rearrangements with V and J called. A share of clones is missing; checked studies link under half to unresolved V genes, and the rest is unexplained. The sample table holds roughly 90,000 clones. Jointly, the top ten make up over 15% of the sample. The sample consisted of PBMCs. Receptors originate from a man aged 45 to 65 in good health and CMV-seropositive.

The J gene is TRBJ2-3, the V gene TRBV9; 7 nucleotides line up with TRBD2. Trimming cost V 2 bases and J 1 base; bases outside gene matches: 7. Per the germline V gene, CDR1 is SGDLS and CDR2 is YYNGEE. The CDR3 runs to 16 residues. The CDR3 sequence is CASSVEGAGGTDTQYF. The CDR3 region has the DNA TGTGCCAGCAGCGTGGAGGGCGCGGGGGGCACAGATACGCAGTATTTT.

The chain recombines TRBV4-3 with TRBJ2-4; D remains unclear. Germline CDR1 LGHNA, CDR2 YSLEER. V was trimmed by 2 bases and J by 6 bases, leaving 8 bases between them. The CDR3 is made up of 13 amino acids. The CDR3 here is CASSQLDGNIQYF. CDR3 nucleotide sequence: TGCGCCAGCAGCCAACTAGATGGAAACATTCAGTACTTC.

The chain links TRBV27 to TRBJ2-6; D is perhaps TRBD2 (5 bases). In germline, CDR1 is MNHEY, CDR2 SMNVEV (reference sequence). The CDR3 consists of 17 residues. V lost 5 bases and J 0 bases, leaving 14 bases between the germline ends. In DNA, the CDR3 is TGTGCCAGCAGTCCCCTAGGGAGTTTCTCTGGGGCCAACGTCCTGACTTTC. Translation gives CASSPLGSFSGANVLTF. Variable domain in full (rest from reference TRBV27 and TRBJ2-6): EAQVTQNPRYLITVTGKKLTVTCSQNMNHEYMSWYRQDPGLGLRQIYYSMNVEVTDKGDVPEGYKVSRKEKRNFPLILESPSPNQTSLYFCASSPLGSFSGANVLTFGAGSRLTVL.

V gene TRBV19 combines with J gene TRBJ2-1; TRBD2 matches 9 bases. The CDR3 extends over 17 amino acids. Per the germline V gene, CDR1 is LNHDA and CDR2 is SQIVND (reference sequence). The trim removed 8 bases at V and 7 bases at J, leaving 18 bases unmatched. The CDR3 coding sequence is TGTGCCAGTTCCGGGGTGGGTAGCGGGAGCTTGTTGAATGAGCAGTTCTTC. It translates to CASSGVGSGSLLNEQFF.

The chain joins TRBV4-3 to TRBJ2-6, with D possibly being TRBD1 (5 bases). Germline lookup yields CDR1 LGHNA and CDR2 YSLEER. This CDR3 has 16 amino acids. V was trimmed by 5 bases and J by 0 bases, leaving 11 bases between them. The CDR3 region is CASSRTPSSGANVLTF. The CDR3 DNA reads as TGCGCCAGCAGCAGGACACCGAGCTCTGGGGCCAACGTCCTGACTTTC.

V and J are TRBV4-2 and TRBJ1-2, with TRBD1 identical over 8 bases. The CDR3 is made up of 17 amino acids. The germline gives CDR1 LGHNA, CDR2 YNFKEQ. V trimming: 1 base; J trimming: 1 base; junction bases outside the gene matches: 8. The CDR3 loop is CASSQVTGGKDNYGYTF. CDR3 in DNA: TGTGCCAGCAGCCAAGTAACAGGGGGAAAAGATAACTATGGCTACACCTTC.

The chain joins TRBV7-9 to TRBJ2-1, with a tentative D call TRBD1 (6 bases). V lost 3 bases and J 3 bases, leaving 6 bases between the germline ends. Germline V gene data show CDR1 as SEHNR and CDR2 as FQNEAQ (reference sequence). This CDR3 comprises 13 residues. The CDR3 sequence is CASSLGHYNEQFF. Written as DNA, the CDR3 is TGTGCCAGCAGCTTGGGACACTACAATGAGCAGTTCTTC.

The chain recombines TRBV27 with TRBJ1-2; possibly TRBD1 for D (5 bases). Trimming pared 5 bases from V and 7 bases from J, leaving 14 bases between. The CDR3 is 13 amino acids. CDR1 MNHEY and CDR2 SMNVEV come from the germline V gene (reference sequence). CDR3 bases: TGTGCCAGCAGTCTCCAGGGTAGCGGTGGCTACACCTTC. It yields the protein CASSLQGSGGYTF.